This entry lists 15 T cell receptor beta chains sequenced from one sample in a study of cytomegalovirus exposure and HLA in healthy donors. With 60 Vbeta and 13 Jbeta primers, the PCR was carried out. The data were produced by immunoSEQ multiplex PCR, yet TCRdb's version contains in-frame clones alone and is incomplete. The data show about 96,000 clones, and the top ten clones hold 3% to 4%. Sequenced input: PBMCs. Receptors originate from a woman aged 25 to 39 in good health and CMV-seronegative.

The CDR3 DNA follows: TGTGCCACCAGCAGAGAAAGACAGGTTTATTCACCCCTCCACTTT. Its protein product is CATSRERQVYSPLHF. The genes are TRBV15 and TRBJ1-6, with D maybe TRBD1 (6 bases). This CDR3 region has 15 residues. With 0 bases removed from V and 8 bases from J, the gap between germline ends came to 11 bases. Per the germline V gene, CDR1 is LNHNV and CDR2 is YYDKDF (reference sequence).

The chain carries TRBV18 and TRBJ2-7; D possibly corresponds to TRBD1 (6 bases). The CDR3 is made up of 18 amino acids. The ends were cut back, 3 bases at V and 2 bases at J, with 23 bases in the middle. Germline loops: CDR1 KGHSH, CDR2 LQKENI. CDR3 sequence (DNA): TGTGCCAGCTCACCTTCCGTCTTCCAGGACAGCGGCGCCTACGAGCAGTACTTC. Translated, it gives CASSPSVFQDSGAYEQYF.

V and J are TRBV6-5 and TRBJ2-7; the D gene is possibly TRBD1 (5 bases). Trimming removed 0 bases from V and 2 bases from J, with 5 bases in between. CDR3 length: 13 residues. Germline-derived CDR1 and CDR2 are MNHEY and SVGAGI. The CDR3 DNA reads TGTGCCAGCAGTTACTCGACAGCCTACGAGCAGTACTTC. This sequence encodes CASSYSTAYEQYF.

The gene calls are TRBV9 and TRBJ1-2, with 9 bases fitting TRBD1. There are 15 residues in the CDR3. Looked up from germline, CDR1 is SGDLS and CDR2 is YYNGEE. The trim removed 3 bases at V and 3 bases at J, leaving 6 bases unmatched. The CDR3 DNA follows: TGTGCCAGCAGCGCCCCGGGACAGGGCTACTATGGCTACACCTTC. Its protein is CASSAPGQGYYGYTF.

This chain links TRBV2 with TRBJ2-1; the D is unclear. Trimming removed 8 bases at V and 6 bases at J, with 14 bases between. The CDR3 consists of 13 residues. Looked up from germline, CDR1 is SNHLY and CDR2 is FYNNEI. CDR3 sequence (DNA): TGTGCCAGCGCTAACATCCGCGGCAATGAGCAGTTCTTC. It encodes CASANIRGNEQFF.

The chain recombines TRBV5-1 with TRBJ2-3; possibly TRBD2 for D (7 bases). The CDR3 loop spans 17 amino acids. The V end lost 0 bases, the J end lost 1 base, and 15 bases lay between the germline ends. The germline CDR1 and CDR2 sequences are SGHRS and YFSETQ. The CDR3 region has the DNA TGCGCCAGCAGCTTGGCGGGGGGCGCGCGTGGCACAGATACGCAGTATTTT. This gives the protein CASSLAGGARGTDTQYF.

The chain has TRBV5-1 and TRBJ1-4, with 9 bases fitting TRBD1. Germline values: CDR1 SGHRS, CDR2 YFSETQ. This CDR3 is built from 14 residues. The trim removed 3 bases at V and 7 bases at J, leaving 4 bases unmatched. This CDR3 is CASSSTGGREKLFF. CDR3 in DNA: TGCGCCAGCAGCTCGACAGGGGGTCGTGAAAAACTGTTTTTT.

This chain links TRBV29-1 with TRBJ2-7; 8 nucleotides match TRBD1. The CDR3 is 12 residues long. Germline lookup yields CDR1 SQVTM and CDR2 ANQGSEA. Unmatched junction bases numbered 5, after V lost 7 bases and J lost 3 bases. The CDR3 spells CSATGQGYEQYF. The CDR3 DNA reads TGCAGCGCTACCGGACAGGGCTACGAGCAGTACTTC.

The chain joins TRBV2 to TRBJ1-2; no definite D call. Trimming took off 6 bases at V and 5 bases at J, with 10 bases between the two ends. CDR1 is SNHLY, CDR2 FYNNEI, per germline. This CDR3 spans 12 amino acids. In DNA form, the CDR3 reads TGTGCCAGCAGGCGGCTGAGATATGGCTACACCTTC. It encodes CASRRLRYGYTF.

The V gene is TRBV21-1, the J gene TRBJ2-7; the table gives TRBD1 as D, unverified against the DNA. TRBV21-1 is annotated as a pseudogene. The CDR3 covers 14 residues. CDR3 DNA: TGTGCCAGCAGCAAAGCGGCCCATTCCTACGAGCAGTACTTC. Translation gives CASSKAAHSYEQYF.

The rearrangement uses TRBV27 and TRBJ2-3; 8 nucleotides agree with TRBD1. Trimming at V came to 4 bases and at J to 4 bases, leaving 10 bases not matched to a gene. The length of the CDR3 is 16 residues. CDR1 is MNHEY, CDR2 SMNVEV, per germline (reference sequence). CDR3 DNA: TGTGCCAGCAGTTCTGGACAGGGTTTTAATCCAGATACGCAGTATTTT. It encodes CASSSGQGFNPDTQYF.

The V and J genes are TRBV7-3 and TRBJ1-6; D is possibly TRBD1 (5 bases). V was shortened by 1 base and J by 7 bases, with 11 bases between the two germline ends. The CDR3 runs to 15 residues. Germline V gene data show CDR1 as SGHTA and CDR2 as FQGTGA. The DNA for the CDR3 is TGTGCCAGCAGCTTAAGTGCAGGGAACAATTCACCCCTCCACTTT. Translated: CASSLSAGNNSPLHF.

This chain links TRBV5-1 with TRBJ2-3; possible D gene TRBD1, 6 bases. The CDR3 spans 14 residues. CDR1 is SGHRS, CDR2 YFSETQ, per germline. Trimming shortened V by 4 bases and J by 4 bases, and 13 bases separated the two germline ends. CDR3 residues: CASSIPGDPDTQYF. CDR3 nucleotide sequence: TGCGCCAGCAGCATCCCAGGGGACCCAGATACGCAGTATTTT.

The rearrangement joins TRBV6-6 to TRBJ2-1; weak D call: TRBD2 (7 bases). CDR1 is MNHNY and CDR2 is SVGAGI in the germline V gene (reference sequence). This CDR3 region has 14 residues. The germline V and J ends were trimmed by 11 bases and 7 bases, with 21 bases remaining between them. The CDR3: CAEGRGGPSNEQFF. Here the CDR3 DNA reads TGTGCCGAAGGGAGGGGGGGGCCTTCTAATGAGCAGTTCTTC.

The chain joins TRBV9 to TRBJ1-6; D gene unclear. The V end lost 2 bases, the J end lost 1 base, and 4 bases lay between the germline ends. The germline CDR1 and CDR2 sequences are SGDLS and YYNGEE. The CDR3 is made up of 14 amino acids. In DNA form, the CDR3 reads TGTGCCAGCAGCGTCTTATCCTATAATTCACCCCTCCACTTT. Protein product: CASSVLSYNSPLHF.